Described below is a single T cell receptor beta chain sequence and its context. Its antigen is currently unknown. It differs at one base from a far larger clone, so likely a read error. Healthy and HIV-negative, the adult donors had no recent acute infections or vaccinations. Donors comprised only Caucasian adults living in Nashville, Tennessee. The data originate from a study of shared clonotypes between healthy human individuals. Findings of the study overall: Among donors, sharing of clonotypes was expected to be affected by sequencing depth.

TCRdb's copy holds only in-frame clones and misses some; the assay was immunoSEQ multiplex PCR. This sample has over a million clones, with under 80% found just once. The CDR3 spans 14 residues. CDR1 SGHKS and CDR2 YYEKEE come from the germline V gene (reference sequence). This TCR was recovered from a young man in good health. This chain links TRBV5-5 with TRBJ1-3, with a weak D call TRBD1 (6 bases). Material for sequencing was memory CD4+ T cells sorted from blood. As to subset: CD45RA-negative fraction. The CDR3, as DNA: TGTGCCAGCAGCTACAGGGATTCTGGAAACTCCATATATTTT. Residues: CASSYRDSGNSIYF.